A single sample gave rise to the 5 T cell receptor beta chains below, sequenced in a study of shared clonotypes between healthy human individuals. This table comes from immunoSEQ multiplex PCR, and its TCRdb copy is limited to in-frame clones, with some not included. The sample gives around 720,000 clones, around 73% of which show up once; more than 1.5% is in the top ten. Specimen: memory CD4+ T cells sorted from blood. Subset of the sample: CD45RA-negative fraction. The receptors derive from a woman aged 25 to 39 in good health.

This clone was detected once. This chain uses TRBV6-1 with TRBJ1-5; tentatively, D is TRBD1 (5 bases). The CDR3 extends over 14 amino acids. Germline V lookup: CDR1 MNHNS, CDR2 SASEGT. Trimming shortened V by 4 bases and J by 3 bases, and 10 bases separated the two germline ends. CDR3 nucleotide sequence: TGTGCCAGCAGTGGAGACGGGGCCAATCAGCCCCAGCATTTT. Its protein product is CASSGDGANQPQHF.

The V and J genes are TRBV7-3 and TRBJ2-7; 8 bases are a match to TRBD1. The germline V gene encodes CDR1 SGHTA and CDR2 FQGTGA. Trimming cost V 2 bases and J 3 bases; bases outside gene matches: 6. The length of the CDR3 is 15 residues. The CDR3 DNA reads TGTGCCAGCAGCTTATCAGGGGGCGCGCTCTACGAGCAGTACTTC. This sequence encodes CASSLSGGALYEQYF.

This sequence joins TRBV7-2 and TRBJ2-7, with D perhaps matching TRBD2 (5 bases). The CDR3 totals 16 residues. Trimming left V 2 bases short and J 2 bases short, with 16 bases between. From germline, CDR1 is SGHTA and CDR2 FQGNSA. The CDR3 coding sequence is TGTGCCAGCAGCTTATGGGCTGCGGGCAGACCCTACGAGCAGTACTTC. Its translation is CASSLWAAGRPYEQYF. Full variable domain (outside the CDR3, taken from reference TRBV7-2 and TRBJ2-7): GAGVSQSPSNKVTEKGKDVELRCDPISGHTALYWYRQSLGQGLEFLIYFQGNSAPDKSGLPSDRFSAERTGGSVSTLTIQRTQQEDSAVYLCASSLWAAGRPYEQYFGPGTRLTVT.

This clone was recorded a few times. The chain employs TRBV28 and TRBJ2-7; D possibly uses TRBD1 or TRBD2 (5 bases each). The CDR3 is made up of 17 amino acids. Deletions cut 6 bases from V and 3 bases from J, with 24 bases between. The germline V gene encodes CDR1 MDHEN and CDR2 SYDVKM. CDR3 amino acids: CASRQASRTRGNYEQYF. The CDR3 DNA follows: TGTGCCAGCAGACAGGCTTCAAGGACGAGGGGCAACTACGAGCAGTACTTC.

This clone appeared once. This chain connects TRBV30 to TRBJ2-1; 11 bases align to TRBD2. The V segment lost 3 bases and the J segment 4 bases; nucleotides outside the gene matches: 5. There are 15 residues in the CDR3. From germline, CDR1 is GTSNPN and CDR2 SVGIG (reference sequence). CDR3 nucleotide sequence: TGTGCCTGGAGCGAGGGACTAGCGGAATACAATGAGCAGTTCTTC. Translated, it gives CAWSEGLAEYNEQFF.